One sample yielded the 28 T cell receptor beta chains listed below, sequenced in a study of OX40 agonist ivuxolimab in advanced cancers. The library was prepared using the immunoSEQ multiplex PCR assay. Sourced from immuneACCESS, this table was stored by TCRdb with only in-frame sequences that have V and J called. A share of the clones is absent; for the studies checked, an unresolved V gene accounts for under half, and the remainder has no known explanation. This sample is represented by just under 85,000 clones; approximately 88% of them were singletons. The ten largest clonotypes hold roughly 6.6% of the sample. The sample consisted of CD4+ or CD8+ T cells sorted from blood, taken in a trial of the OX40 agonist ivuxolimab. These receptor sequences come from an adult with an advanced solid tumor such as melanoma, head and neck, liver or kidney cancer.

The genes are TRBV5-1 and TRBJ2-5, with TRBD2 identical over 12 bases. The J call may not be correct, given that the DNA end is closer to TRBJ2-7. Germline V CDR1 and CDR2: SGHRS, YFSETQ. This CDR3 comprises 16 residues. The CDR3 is CASSLGGASGRAEQYF. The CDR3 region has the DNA TGCGCCAGCAGCTTGGGGGGCGCTAGCGGGAGGGCCGAGCAGTACTTC.

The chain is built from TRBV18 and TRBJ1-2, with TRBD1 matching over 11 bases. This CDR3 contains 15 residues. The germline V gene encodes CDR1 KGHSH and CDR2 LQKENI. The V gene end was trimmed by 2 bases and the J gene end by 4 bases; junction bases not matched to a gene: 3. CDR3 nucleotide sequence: TGTGCCAGCTCACCATCCGGGACAGGGGGCTATGGCTACACCTTC. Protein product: CASSPSGTGGYGYTF.

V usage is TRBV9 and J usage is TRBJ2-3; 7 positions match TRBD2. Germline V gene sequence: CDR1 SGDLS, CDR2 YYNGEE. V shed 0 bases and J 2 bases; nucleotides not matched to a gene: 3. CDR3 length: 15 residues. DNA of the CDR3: TGTGCCAGCAGCGTAGATAGCGGGTTCACAGATACGCAGTATTTT. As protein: CASSVDSGFTDTQYF.

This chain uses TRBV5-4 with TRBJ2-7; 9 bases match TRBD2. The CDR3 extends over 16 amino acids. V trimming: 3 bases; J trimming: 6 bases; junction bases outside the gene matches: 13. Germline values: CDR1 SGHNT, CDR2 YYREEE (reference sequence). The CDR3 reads CASSSNSGTSWVEQYF. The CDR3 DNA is TGTGCCAGCAGCTCCAACTCCGGGACTAGCTGGGTCGAGCAGTACTTC.

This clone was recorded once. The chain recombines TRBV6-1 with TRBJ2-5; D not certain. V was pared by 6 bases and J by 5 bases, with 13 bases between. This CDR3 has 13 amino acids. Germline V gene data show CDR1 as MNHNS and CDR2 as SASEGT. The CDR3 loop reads CASRVTNEETQYF. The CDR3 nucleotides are TGTGCCAGCAGGGTAACCAATGAGGAGACCCAGTACTTC.

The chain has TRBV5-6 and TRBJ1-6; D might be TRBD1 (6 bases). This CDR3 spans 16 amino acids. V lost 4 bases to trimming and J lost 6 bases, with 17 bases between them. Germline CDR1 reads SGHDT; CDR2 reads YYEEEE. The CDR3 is CASSDRTVKINSPLHF. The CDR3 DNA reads TGTGCCAGCAGCGATCGGACAGTCAAGATTAATTCACCCCTCCACTTT.

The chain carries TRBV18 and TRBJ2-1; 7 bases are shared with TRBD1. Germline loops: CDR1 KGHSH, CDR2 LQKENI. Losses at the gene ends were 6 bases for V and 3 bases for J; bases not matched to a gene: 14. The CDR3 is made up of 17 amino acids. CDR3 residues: CASSLLTGTEGYNEQFF. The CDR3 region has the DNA TGTGCCAGCTCCCTCTTGACCGGGACAGAGGGCTACAATGAGCAGTTCTTC.

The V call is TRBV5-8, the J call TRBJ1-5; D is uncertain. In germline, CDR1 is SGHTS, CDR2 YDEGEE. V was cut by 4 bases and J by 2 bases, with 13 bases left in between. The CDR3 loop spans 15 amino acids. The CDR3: CASSQDRHRNQPQHF. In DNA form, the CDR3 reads TGTGCCAGCAGCCAGGACCGACACCGCAATCAGCCCCAGCATTTT.

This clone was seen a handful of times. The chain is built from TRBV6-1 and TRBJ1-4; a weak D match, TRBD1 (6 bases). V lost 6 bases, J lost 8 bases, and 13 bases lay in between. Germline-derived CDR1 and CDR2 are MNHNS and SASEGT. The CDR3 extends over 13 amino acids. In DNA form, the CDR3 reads TGTGCCAGCAGAGTACAGGGAAAGGAAAAACTGTTTTTT. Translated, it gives CASRVQGKEKLFF.

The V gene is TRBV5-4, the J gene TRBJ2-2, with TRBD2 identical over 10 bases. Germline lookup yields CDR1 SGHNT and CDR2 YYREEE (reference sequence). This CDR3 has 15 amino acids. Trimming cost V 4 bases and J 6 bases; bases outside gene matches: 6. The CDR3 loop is CASSGTSGVSGELFF. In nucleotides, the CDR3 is TGTGCCAGCAGCGGAACTAGCGGGGTTTCCGGGGAGCTGTTTTTT.

DNA of the CDR3: TGCAGCGTTGCGGCAGGTAGTTCCTACGAGCAGTACTTC. Translated: CSVAAGSSYEQYF. The rearrangement joins TRBV29-1 to TRBJ2-7; D uncertain. V was clipped by 4 bases and J by 1 base, with 11 bases between them. Germline V gene data show CDR1 as SQVTM and CDR2 as ANQGSEA. The CDR3 has 13 amino acids.

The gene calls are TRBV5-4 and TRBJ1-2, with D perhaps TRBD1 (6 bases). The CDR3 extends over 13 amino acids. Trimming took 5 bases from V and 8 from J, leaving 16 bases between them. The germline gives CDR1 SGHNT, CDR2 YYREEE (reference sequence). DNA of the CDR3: TGTGCCAGCAGTTCTCAGGGGAAGAGAGGCTACACCTTC. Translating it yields CASSSQGKRGYTF.

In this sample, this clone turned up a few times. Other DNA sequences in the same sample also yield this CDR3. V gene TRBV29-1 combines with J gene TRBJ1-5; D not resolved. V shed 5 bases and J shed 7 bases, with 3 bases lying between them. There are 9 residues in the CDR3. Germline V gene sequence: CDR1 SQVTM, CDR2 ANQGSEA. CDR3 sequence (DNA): TGCAGCGTTCGGCAGCCCCAGCATTTT. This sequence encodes CSVRQPQHF.

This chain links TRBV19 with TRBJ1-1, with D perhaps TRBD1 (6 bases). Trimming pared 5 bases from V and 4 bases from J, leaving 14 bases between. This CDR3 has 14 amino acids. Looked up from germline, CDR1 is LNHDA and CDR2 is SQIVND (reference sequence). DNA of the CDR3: TGTGCCAGTAGTCTACAGGGAGGGTCCACTGAAGCTTTCTTT. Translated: CASSLQGGSTEAFF. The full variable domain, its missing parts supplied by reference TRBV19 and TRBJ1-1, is DGGITQSPKYLFRKEGQNVTLSCEQNLNHDAMYWYRQDPGQGLRLIYYSQIVNDFQKGDIAEGYSVSREKKESFPLTVTSAQKNPTAFYLCASSLQGGSTEAFFGQGTRLTVV.

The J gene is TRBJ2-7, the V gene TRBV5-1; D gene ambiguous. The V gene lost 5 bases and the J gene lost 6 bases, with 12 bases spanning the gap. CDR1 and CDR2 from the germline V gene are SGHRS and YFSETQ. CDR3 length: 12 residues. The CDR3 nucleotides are TGCGCCAGCAGGAAGGAGTTGTCCGAGCAGTACTTC. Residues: CASRKELSEQYF.

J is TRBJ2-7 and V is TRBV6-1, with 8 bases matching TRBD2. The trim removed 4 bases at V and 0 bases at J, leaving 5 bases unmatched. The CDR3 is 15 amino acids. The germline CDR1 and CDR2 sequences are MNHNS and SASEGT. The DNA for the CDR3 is TGTGCCAGCAGTGCACTGCGGGGGGACTCCTACGAGCAGTACTTC. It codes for CASSALRGDSYEQYF.

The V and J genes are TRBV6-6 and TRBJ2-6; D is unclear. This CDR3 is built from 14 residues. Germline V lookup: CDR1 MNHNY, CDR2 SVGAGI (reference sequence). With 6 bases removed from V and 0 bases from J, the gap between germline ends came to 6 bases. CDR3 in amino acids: CASRATSGANVLTF. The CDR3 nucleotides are TGTGCCAGCAGAGCTACCTCTGGGGCCAACGTCCTGACTTTC.

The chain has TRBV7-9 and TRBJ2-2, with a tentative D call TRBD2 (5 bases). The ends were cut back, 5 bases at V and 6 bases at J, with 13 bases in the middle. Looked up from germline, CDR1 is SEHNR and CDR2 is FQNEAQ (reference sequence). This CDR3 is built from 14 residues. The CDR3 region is CASSPPRGSGELFF. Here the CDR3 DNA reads TGTGCCAGCAGCCCTCCTCGGGGATCCGGGGAGCTGTTTTTT. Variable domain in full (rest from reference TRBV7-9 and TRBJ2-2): DTGVSQNPRHKITKRGQNVTFRCDPISEHNRLYWYRQTLGQGPEFLTYFQNEAQLEKSRLLSDRFSAERPKGSFSTLEIQRTEQGDSAMYLCASSPPRGSGELFFGEGSRLTVL.

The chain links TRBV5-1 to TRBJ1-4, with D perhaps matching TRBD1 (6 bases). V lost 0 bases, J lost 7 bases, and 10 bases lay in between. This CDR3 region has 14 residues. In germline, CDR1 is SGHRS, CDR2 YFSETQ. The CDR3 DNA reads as TGCGCCAGCAGCTTGGGAGGACAGACTGAAAAACTGTTTTTT. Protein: CASSLGGQTEKLFF.

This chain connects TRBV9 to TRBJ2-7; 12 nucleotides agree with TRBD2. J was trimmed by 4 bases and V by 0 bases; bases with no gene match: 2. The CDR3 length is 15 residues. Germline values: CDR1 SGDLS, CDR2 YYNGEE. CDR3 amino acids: CASSVGTSGIYEQYF. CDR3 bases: TGTGCCAGCAGCGTAGGGACTAGCGGGATATACGAGCAGTACTTC.

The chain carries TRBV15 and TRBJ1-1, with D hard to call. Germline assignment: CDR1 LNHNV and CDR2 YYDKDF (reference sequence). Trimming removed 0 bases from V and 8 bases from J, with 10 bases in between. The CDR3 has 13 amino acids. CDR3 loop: CATSRDLNREAFF. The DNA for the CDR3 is TGTGCCACCAGCAGAGATCTAAACCGAGAAGCTTTCTTT.

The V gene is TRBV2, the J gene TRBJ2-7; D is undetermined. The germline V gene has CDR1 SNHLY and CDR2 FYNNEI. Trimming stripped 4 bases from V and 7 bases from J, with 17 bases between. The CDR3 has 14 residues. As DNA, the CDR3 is TGTGCCAGCAGTGTCTTGGACCGAGCTGGGGAGCAGTACTTC. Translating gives CASSVLDRAGEQYF.

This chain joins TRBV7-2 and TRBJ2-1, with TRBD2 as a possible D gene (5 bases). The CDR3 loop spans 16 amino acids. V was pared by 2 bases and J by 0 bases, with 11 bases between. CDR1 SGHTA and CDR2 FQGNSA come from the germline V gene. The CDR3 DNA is TGTGCCAGCAGCTTATGGAGCGGTAGCTCCTACAATGAGCAGTTCTTC. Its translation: CASSLWSGSSYNEQFF.

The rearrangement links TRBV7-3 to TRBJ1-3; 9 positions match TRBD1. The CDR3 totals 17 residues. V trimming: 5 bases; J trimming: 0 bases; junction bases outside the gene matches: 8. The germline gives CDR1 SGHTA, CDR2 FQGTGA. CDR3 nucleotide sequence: TGTGCCAGCAGCGTACAGGGGGCGACGCACTCTGGAAACACCATATATTTT. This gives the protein CASSVQGATHSGNTIYF.

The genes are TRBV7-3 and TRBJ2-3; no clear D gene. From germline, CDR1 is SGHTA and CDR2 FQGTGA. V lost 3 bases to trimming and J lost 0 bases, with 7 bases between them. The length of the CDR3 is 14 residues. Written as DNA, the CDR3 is TGTGCCAGCAGCTTCGACCAGAGCACAGATACGCAGTATTTT. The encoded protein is CASSFDQSTDTQYF.

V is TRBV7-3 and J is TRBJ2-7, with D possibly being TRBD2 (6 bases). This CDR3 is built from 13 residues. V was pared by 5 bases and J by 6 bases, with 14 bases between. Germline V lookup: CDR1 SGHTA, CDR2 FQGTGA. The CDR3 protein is CASSPNARGEQYF. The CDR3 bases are TGTGCCAGCAGCCCAAACGCGCGGGGCGAGCAGTACTTC.

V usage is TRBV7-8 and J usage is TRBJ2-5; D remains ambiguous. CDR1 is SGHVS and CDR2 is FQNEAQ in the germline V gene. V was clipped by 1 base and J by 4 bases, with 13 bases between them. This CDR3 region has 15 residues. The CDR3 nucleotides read TGTGCCAGCAGCTTAGGGGCCTTACGGGTAGAGACCCAGTACTTC. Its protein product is CASSLGALRVETQYF.

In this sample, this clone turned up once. This CDR3 is CARDRDLANTEAFF. Here the CDR3 DNA reads TGTGCCAGAGATAGGGACCTAGCGAACACTGAAGCTTTCTTT. The rearrangement joins TRBV2 to TRBJ1-1; a possible D gene is TRBD1 (5 bases). Germline loops: CDR1 SNHLY, CDR2 FYNNEI. V was pared by 9 bases and J by 1 base, with 15 bases between. This CDR3 comprises 14 residues. Drawing the rest from reference TRBV2 and TRBJ1-1, the complete variable domain is EPEVTQTPSHQVTQMGQEVILRCVPISNHLYFYWYRQILGQKVEFLVSFYNNEISEKSEIFDDQFSVERPDGSNFTLKIRSTKLEDSAMYFCARDRDLANTEAFFGQGTRLTVV.